The 19 T cell receptor beta chains given below trace back to one sample, sequenced in a study of blood T cell repertoires in COVID-19. Using immunoSEQ multiplex PCR, the repertoire was profiled, and TCRdb retains in-frame clones only, with some absent. The sample contains roughly 110,000 clones, about 90% of which appear only once. The sequenced sample was peripheral blood. The receptors come from a man aged 35 to 55 with active or convalescent COVID-19.

The genes are TRBV19 and TRBJ2-7, with 10 bases fitting TRBD1. The V gene end was trimmed by 8 bases and the J gene end by 4 bases; junction bases not matched to a gene: 11. Germline assignment: CDR1 LNHDA and CDR2 SQIVND (reference sequence). The CDR3 runs to 15 residues. CDR3 bases: TGTGCCAGTGCATCAGGACAGGGGGGAATTTACGAGCAGTACTTC. Protein product: CASASGQGGIYEQYF.

V and J are TRBV14 and TRBJ2-7, with TRBD2 identical over 10 bases. This CDR3 comprises 17 residues. After removal of 4 bases from V and 3 bases from J, the junction contained 12 bases not matched to a gene. Germline loops: CDR1 SGHDN, CDR2 FVKESK. CDR3 sequence (DNA): TGTGCCAGCAGCCCGGGGAGCGGGAGGGTAGTTCACTACGAGCAGTACTTC. Amino acids: CASSPGSGRVVHYEQYF.

CDR3 in amino acids: CASSPEGGGQPQHF. In DNA form, the CDR3 reads TGCGCCAGCAGCCCTGAAGGCGGGGGGCAGCCCCAGCATTTT. The gene calls are TRBV4-3 and TRBJ1-5; D perhaps matches TRBD1 (5 bases). The germline CDR1 and CDR2 sequences are LGHNA and YSLEER. V was pared by 4 bases and J by 7 bases, with 14 bases between. The CDR3 length is 14 residues.

This sequence joins TRBV7-2 and TRBJ2-7, with 8 positions matching TRBD1. V was clipped by 0 bases and J by 3 bases; unmatched bases: 4. This CDR3 spans 15 amino acids. Germline CDR1 and CDR2: SGHTA and FQGNSA. The CDR3 region has the DNA TGTGCCAGCAGCTTAGCCGGACAGGGATTCTACGAGCAGTACTTC. Protein product: CASSLAGQGFYEQYF. The full variable domain, completed using reference TRBV7-2 and TRBJ2-7, is GAGVSQSPSNKVTEKGKDVELRCDPISGHTALYWYRQSLGQGLEFLIYFQGNSAPDKSGLPSDRFSAERTGGSVSTLTIQRTQQEDSAVYLCASSLAGQGFYEQYFGPGTRLTVT.

The chain recombines TRBV11-3 with TRBJ2-2; D ambiguous. Looked up from germline, CDR1 is SGHNT and CDR2 is YENEEA. This CDR3 is built from 13 residues. V shed 3 bases and J shed 2 bases, with 4 bases lying between them. The CDR3 DNA reads as TGTGCCAGCAGCTTCGTAAACACCGGGGAGCTGTTTTTT. Translating gives CASSFVNTGELFF. The full variable domain, completed using reference TRBV11-3 and TRBJ2-2, is EAGVVQSPRYKIIEKKQPVAFWCNPISGHNTLYWYLQNLGQGPELLIRYENEEAVDDSQLPKDRFSAERLKGVDSTLKIQPAELGDSAVYLCASSFVNTGELFFGEGSRLTVL.

The chain joins TRBV5-1 to TRBJ1-1, with a tentative D call TRBD1 (6 bases). Trimming took 0 bases from V and 9 from J, leaving 15 bases between them. Germline CDR1 and CDR2: SGHRS and YFSETQ. This CDR3 has 14 residues. The CDR3, as DNA: TGCGCCAGCAGCTTGGATGTGGCAGGGGTACAAGCTTTCTTT. Translated: CASSLDVAGVQAFF.

V is TRBV4-3 and J is TRBJ1-1, with D unclear. Trimming took 0 bases from V and 1 from J, leaving 9 bases between them. Germline CDR1 and CDR2: LGHNA and YSLEER. There are 15 residues in the CDR3. CDR3 in amino acids: CASSQDNLWNTEAFF. The CDR3 region has the DNA TGCGCCAGCAGCCAAGACAACTTATGGAACACTGAAGCTTTCTTT.

The CDR3 loop reads CASSSMGGRETQYF. CDR3 bases: TGTGCCAGCTCATCGATGGGAGGAAGAGAGACCCAGTACTTC. This chain links TRBV18 with TRBJ2-5, with D perhaps TRBD2 (6 bases). The V gene's germline CDR1 is KGHSH and CDR2 LQKENI. The CDR3 loop spans 14 amino acids. Trimming removed 5 bases from V and 4 bases from J, with 14 bases in between.

The J gene is TRBJ2-1, the V gene TRBV30; TRBD2 agrees at 10 bases. Germline loops: CDR1 GTSNPN, CDR2 SVGIG (reference sequence). There are 15 residues in the CDR3. With V trimmed by 3 bases and J by 13 bases, 15 bases remained unmatched. The CDR3 coding sequence is TGTGCCTGGAGAGAATCTAGCGGGAGTAAAGAGGCTCAGTTCTTC. Amino acid sequence: CAWRESSGSKEAQFF.

The chain has TRBV19 and TRBJ1-2; the D is unclear. This CDR3 is built from 12 residues. The ends were cut back, 8 bases at V and 6 bases at J, with 13 bases in the middle. Germline V CDR1 and CDR2: LNHDA, SQIVND (reference sequence). CDR3: CASSDGRHGYTF. In nucleotides, the CDR3 is TGTGCCAGTTCCGACGGGAGGCATGGCTACACCTTC.

The chain uses TRBV10-1 and TRBJ2-1, with 7 positions matching TRBD2. This CDR3 has 15 residues. V was clipped by 4 bases and J by 5 bases; unmatched bases: 8. CDR1 and CDR2 (germline): WNHNN, SYGVQD (reference sequence). The DNA for the CDR3 is TGCGCCAGCAGTGTTAGGGGAAGCGGGGACAATGAGCAGTTCTTC. This translates into CASSVRGSGDNEQFF.

V is TRBV11-3 and J is TRBJ2-1; D is unclear. The V gene lost 1 base and the J gene lost 7 bases, with 2 bases spanning the gap. CDR1 is SGHNT, CDR2 YENEEA, per germline. The CDR3 is made up of 11 amino acids. The CDR3 sequence: CASSLANEQFF. As DNA, the CDR3 is TGTGCCAGCAGCTTAGCGAATGAGCAGTTCTTC.

The chain has TRBV30 and TRBJ1-6; 7 nucleotides align to TRBD1. The CDR3 loop spans 13 amino acids. Trimming cost V 3 bases and J 11 bases; bases outside gene matches: 7. Germline V lookup: CDR1 GTSNPN, CDR2 SVGIG (reference sequence). The CDR3 nucleotides read TGTGCCTGGAGGTCCGGGACAGCTGCACCCCTCCACTTT. Translation gives CAWRSGTAAPLHF.

The J gene is TRBJ2-7, the V gene TRBV5-1, with a tentative D call TRBD1 (5 bases). Trimming took off 0 bases at V and 3 bases at J, with 10 bases between the two ends. Germline lookup yields CDR1 SGHRS and CDR2 YFSETQ. The length of the CDR3 is 14 residues. The CDR3 reads CASSLVGVRYEQYF. As DNA, the CDR3 is TGCGCCAGCAGCTTGGTAGGGGTTCGCTACGAGCAGTACTTC.

This clone was counted between two and nine times. This chain joins TRBV12-5 and TRBJ2-7; D possibly corresponds to TRBD1 (5 bases). Deletions cut 6 bases from V and 3 bases from J, with 15 bases between. The CDR3 is 14 residues long. The germline gives CDR1 LGHNT, CDR2 FRNRAP. The CDR3 DNA follows: TGTGCTAGTGGCCCCGTAGGGGAAGGCTACGAGCAGTACTTC. Translated, it gives CASGPVGEGYEQYF. The entire variable domain, with the rest obtained from reference TRBV12-5 and TRBJ2-7, is as follows: DARVTQTPRHKVTEMGQEVTMRCQPILGHNTVFWYRQTMMQGLELLAYFRNRAPLDDSGMPKDRFSAEMPDATLATLKIQPSEPRDSAVYFCASGPVGEGYEQYFGPGTRLTVT.

This chain uses TRBV2 with TRBJ2-7; 9 bases agree with TRBD1. The CDR3 has 13 residues. Trimming at V came to 8 bases and at J to 6 bases, leaving 8 bases not matched to a gene. Germline V gene sequence: CDR1 SNHLY, CDR2 FYNNEI. This chain's CDR3 is CASVRDREGEQYF. In DNA form, the CDR3 reads TGTGCCAGCGTCAGGGACAGGGAAGGCGAGCAGTACTTC. The full variable domain, with the rest looked up from reference TRBV2 and TRBJ2-7, is EPEVTQTPSHQVTQMGQEVILRCVPISNHLYFYWYRQILGQKVEFLVSFYNNEISEKSEIFDDQFSVERPDGSNFTLKIRSTKLEDSAMYFCASVRDREGEQYFGPGTRLTVT.

The chain carries TRBV27 and TRBJ2-7; D might be TRBD1 (5 bases). The CDR3 sequence is 14 residues long. The ends were cut back, 4 bases at V and 4 bases at J, with 14 bases in the middle. Germline CDR1 is MNHEY and CDR2 is SMNVEV (reference sequence). The CDR3 region has the DNA TGTGCCAGCAGTTCGGCAGGGTTCATGTACGAGCAGTACTTC. Translated, it gives CASSSAGFMYEQYF.

The V and J genes are TRBV5-1 and TRBJ1-3; 8 bases are a match to TRBD1. With V trimmed by 8 bases and J by 2 bases, 3 bases remained unmatched. CDR3 length: 13 residues. Germline V lookup: CDR1 SGHRS, CDR2 YFSETQ. CDR3 in DNA: TGCGCCAGTCAGACAGGGGCTGGAAACACCATATATTTT. It translates to CASQTGAGNTIYF. The whole variable domain, remainder taken from reference TRBV5-1 and TRBJ1-3, is KAGVTQTPRYLIKTRGQQVTLSCSPISGHRSVSWYQQTPGQGLQFLFEYFSETQRNKGNFPGRFSGRQFSNSRSEMNVSTLELGDSALYLCASQTGAGNTIYFGEGSWLTVV.

This chain joins TRBV30 and TRBJ2-7, with a possible D match to TRBD1 (5 bases). Trimming took off 0 bases at V and 3 bases at J, with 12 bases between the two ends. The CDR3 sequence is 14 residues long. CDR1 GTSNPN and CDR2 SVGIG come from the germline V gene (reference sequence). CDR3 sequence (DNA): TGTGCCTGGAGTGTAGGGCAGGGTGGCTACGAGCAGTACTTC. This codes for CAWSVGQGGYEQYF. Drawing the rest from reference TRBV30 and TRBJ2-7, the complete variable domain is SQTIHQWPATLVQPVGSPLSLECTVEGTSNPNLYWYRQAAGRGLQLLFYSVGIGQISSEVPQNLSASRPQDRQFILSSKKLLLSDSGFYLCAWSVGQGGYEQYFGPGTRLTVT.